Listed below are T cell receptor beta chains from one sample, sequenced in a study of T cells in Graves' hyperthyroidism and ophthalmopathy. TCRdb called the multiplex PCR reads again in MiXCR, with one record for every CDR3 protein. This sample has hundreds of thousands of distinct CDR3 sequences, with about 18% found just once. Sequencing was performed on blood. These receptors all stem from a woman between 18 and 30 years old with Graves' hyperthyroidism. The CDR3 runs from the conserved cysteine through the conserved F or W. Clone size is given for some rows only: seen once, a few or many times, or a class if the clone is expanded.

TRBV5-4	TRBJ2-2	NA	CASSLALAGGNTGELFF
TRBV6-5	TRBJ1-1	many	CASSYGGSPTEAFF
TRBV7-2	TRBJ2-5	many	CASSFSGGFQETQYF
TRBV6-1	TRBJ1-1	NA	CASGGARGTEAFF
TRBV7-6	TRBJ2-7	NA	CASSLAQTPYEQYF
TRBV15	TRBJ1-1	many	CATSRGQLIEAFF
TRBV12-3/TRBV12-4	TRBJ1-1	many	CASTLMGGTEAFF
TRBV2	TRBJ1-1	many	CAKLDGGNTEAFF
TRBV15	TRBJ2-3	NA	CATSKPGTGDTYTHYF
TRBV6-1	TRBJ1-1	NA	CASSENGGVGNTEAFF
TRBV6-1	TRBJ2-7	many	CASSPNPTEQYF
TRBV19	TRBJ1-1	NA	CASNNRGVYTEAFF
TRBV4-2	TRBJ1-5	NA	CASSAGTGGWGNQPQHF
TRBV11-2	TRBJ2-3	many	CASSLDLGLDTQYF
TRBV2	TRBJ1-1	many	CASSVGGTEAFF
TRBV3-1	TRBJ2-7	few	CASSTLGGEDEQYF
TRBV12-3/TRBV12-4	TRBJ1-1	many	CASSFDPRANTEAFF
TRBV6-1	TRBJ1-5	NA	CSSSERGENQPQHF
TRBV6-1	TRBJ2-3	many	CACGERGGTDTQYF
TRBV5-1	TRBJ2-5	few	CASSSAGGGETQYF
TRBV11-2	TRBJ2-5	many	CASSLGVRAGLQETQYF
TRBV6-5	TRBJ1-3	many	CASSQDSSGNTIYF
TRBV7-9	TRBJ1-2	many	CASSWNRGGYGYTF
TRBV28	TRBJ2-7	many	CASSILYRDSYEQYF
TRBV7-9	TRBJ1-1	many	CASSSTGSSTEAFF
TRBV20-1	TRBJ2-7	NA	CSARSLLTSGGSGDEQYF
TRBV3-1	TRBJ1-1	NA	CASSQAGRTEAFF
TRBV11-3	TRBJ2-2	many	CASSLGRPTNTGELFF
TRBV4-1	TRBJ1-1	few	CASSQGGETEAFF
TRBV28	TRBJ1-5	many	CASSLGGNTQPQHF
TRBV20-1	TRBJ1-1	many	CSADLPGTPEAFF
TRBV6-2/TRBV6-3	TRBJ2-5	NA	CASSYPWTDQETQYF
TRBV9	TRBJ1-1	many	CASSVLPTGGTEAFF
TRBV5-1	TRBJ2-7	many	CASSLRGHEQYF
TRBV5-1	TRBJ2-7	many	CASSLSPPLSYEQYF
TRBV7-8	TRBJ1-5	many	CASSLADGGLLFNQPQHF
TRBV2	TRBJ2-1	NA	CASSVRETPSDNEQFF
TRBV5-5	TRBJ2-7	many	CASSFAGPYEQYF
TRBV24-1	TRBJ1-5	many	CATSDPTGDDQPQHF
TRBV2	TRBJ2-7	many	CASSTGQGPSYEQYF
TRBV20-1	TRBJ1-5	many	CSAIPQGGSQPQHF
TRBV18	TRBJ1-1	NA	CASSPRRGRDTEAFF
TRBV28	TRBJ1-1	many	CASSRQSGTGAYLSGNTEAFF
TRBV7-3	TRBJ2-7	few	CASSLTPTPSDEQYF
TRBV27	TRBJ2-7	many	CASSINPGQNYEQYF
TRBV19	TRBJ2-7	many	CASERTSGSYEQYF
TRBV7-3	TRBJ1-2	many	CASSLLPGKKYDYGYTF
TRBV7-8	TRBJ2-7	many	CASSLFGSGTAAYEQYF
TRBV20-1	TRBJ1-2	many	CSAIGGSNYGYTF
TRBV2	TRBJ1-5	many	CASSGQGNNQPQHF
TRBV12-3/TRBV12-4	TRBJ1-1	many	CASSFRWTDRNREAFF
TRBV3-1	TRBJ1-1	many	CASSQALGQSSNTEAFF
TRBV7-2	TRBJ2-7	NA	CASSLAASRDEQYF
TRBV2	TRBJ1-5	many	CASSGRTGSNQPQHF
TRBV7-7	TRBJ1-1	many	CASSPIGEEAFF
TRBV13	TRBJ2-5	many	CASSFLAGTQETQYF
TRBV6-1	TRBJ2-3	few	CASSEALGTDTQYF
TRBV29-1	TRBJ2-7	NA	CSVARTDSYEQYF
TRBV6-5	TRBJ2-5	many	CASSYRDWQETQYF